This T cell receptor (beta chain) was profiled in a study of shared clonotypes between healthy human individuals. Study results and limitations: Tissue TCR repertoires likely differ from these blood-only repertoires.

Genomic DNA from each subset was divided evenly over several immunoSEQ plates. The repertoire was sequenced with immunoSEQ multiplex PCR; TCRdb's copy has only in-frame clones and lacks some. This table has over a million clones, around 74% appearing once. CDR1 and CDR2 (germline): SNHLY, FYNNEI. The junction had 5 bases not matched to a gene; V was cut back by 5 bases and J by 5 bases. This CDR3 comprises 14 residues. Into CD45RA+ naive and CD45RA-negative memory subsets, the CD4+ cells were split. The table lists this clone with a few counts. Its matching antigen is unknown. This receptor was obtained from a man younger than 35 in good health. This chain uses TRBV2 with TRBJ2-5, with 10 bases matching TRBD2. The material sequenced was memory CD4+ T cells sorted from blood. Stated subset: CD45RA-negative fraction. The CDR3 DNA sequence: TGTGCCAGCAGTCAGGGACTAGCGAGGGAGACCCAGTACTTC. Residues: CASSQGLARETQYF.